The clone carrying this T cell receptor (beta chain) was detected a few times. The CDR3 totals 17 residues. The ends were cut back, 6 bases at V and 1 base at J, with 20 bases in the middle. Germline CDR1 reads MNHEY; CDR2 reads SVGAGI. The sample is drawn from a study of immune characterization of retroperitoneal liposarcoma. A single record per CDR3 protein comes from TCRdb applying MiXCR to the PCR reads. The sample consists of 2,000 to 3,000 distinct CDR3 sequences, 40% to 55% of them appearing once. The clonotype originates from a female donor with retroperitoneal liposarcoma. This rearrangement joins TRBV6-5 to TRBJ2-3; weak D call: TRBD2 (7 bases). The sample was tumor tissue. CDR3 amino acids: CASREGEGGARTDTQYF. The CDR3 DNA is TGTGCCAGCAGAGAGGGAGAGGGGGGGGCCCGCACAGATACGCAGTATTTT.